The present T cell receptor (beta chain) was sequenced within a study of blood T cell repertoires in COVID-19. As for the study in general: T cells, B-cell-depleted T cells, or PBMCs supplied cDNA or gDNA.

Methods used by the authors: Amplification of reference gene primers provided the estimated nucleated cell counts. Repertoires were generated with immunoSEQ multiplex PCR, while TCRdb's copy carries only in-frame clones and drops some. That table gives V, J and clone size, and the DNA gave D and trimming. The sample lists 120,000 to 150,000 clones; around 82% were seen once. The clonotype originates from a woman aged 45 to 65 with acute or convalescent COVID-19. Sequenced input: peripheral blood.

CDR3 bases: TGTGCCAGCAGCTTAGAGGACAGGGGCGTTAATTCACCCCTCCACTTT. Its translation: CASSLEDRGVNSPLHF. The chain is built from TRBV7-2 and TRBJ1-6, with 9 nucleotides matching TRBD1. From germline, CDR1 is SGHTA and CDR2 FQGNSA. This CDR3 spans 16 amino acids. Trimming cost V 1 base and J 6 bases; bases outside gene matches: 4.